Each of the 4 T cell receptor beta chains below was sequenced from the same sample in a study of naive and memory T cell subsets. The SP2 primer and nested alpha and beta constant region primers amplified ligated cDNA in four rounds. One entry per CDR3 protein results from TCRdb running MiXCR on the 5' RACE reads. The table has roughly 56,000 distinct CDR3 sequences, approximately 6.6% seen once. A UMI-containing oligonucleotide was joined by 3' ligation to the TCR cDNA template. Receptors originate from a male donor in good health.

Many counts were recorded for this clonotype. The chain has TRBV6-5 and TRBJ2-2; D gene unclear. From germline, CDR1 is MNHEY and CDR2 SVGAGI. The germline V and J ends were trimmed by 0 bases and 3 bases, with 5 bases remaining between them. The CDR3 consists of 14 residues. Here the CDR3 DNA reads TGTGCCAGCAGTTACTCCCCGGACACCGGGGAGCTGTTTTTT. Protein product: CASSYSPDTGELFF.

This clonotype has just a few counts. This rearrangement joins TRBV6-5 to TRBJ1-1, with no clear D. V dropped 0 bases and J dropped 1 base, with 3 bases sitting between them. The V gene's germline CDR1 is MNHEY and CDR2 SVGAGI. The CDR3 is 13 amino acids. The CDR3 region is CASSYSQNTEAFF. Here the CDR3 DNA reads TGTGCCAGCAGTTACTCTCAGAACACTGAAGCTTTCTTT.

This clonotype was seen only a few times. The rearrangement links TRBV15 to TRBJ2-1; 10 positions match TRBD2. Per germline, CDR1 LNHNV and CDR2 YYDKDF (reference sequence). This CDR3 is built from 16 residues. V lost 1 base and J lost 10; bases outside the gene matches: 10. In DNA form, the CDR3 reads TGTGCCACCAGCAGAGGAAATCTAGCGGGAGTCGAGGAGCAGTTCTTC. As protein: CATSRGNLAGVEEQFF. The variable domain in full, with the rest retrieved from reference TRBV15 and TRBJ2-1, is DAMVIQNPRYQVTQFGKPVTLSCSQTLNHNVMYWYQQKSSQAPKLLFHYYDKDFNNEADTPDNFQSRRPNTSFCFLDIRSPGLGDTAMYLCATSRGNLAGVEEQFFGPGTRLTVL.

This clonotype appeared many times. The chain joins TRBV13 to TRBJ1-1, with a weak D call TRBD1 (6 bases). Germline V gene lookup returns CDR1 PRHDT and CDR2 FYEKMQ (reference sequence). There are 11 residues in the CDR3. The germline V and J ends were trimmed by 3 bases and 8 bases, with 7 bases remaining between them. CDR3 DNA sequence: TGTGCCAGCAGCTTCAGGGGAGAAGCTTTCTTT. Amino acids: CASSFRGEAFF.